Detailed here is one T cell receptor (beta chain). Its antigen is still unknown. 5'RACE, which relied on constant-segment primers, yielded TCR alpha and TCR beta cDNA libraries carrying sample barcodes and UMIs. TCRdb redid the calling of the 5' RACE reads with MiXCR, one entry per CDR3 protein. The sample lists tens of thousands of distinct CDR3 sequences, 16% occurring once. This record comes from a study of T-cell memory formation after mild COVID-19. Findings and caveats of the study: A balance of CD4 and CD8 characterized clones contracting day 15 to 85, whereas later expanders leaned CD4+.

Germline lookup yields CDR1 SQVTM and CDR2 ANQGSEA. This CDR3 has 13 residues. Between the trimmed V and J ends, which lost 7 bases and 3 bases, there was a span of 14 bases. The sequence was collected from an adult woman who had mild COVID-19 (a few samples of this study predate the infection). Cell type and time point are not known. The sequenced sample was PBMCs or a T cell subset sorted from them (not recorded which). This sequence joins TRBV29-1 and TRBJ2-3; D tentatively reads TRBD1 or TRBD2 (6 bases each). The chain's CDR3 is CSARQGRTDTQYF. CDR3 DNA sequence: TGCAGCGCCCGCCAGGGGAGGACAGATACGCAGTATTTT.